This is a list of T cell receptor beta chains from one sample in a study of blood T cells in healthy people across ages. TCRdb analysed the 5' RACE reads with MiXCR anew, one entry per CDR3 protein. The sample consists of roughly 700,000 distinct CDR3 sequences, roughly 49% of them appearing once. Source material: blood. The receptors originated from a woman aged 60-70 years in good health. The CDR3 runs from the conserved cysteine through the conserved F or W. The D gene is left open where the match is weak. Clone size is stated in some rows and not others, as once, few, many or a class when expanded.

abundance,j_gene,d_gene,v_gene,CDR3nt,CDR3aa
few,TRBJ2-3,-,TRBV9,TGTGCCAGCAGCGTAGGGGGACGGCCAGATACGCAGTATTTT,CASSVGGRPDTQYF
-,TRBJ2-1,-,TRBV29-1,TGCAGCGCAACCTCCACCACCCGACTAGTTTTAACGGATGAGCAGTTCTTC,CSATSTTRLVLTDEQFF
-,TRBJ1-1,-,TRBV29-1,TGCAGCGTCCTACCCCAGGGGAACACTGAAGCTTTCTTT,CSVLPQGNTEAFF
-,TRBJ2-7,-,TRBV7-2,TGTGCCAGCAGCCCGGACAGCAGCAGCTCCTACGAGCAGTACTTC,CASSPDSSSSYEQYF
-,TRBJ2-5,TRBD1,TRBV6-5,TGTGCCAGCAGAAAGGGACAGGGGGCAGAGACCCAGTACTTC,CASRKGQGAETQYF
-,TRBJ2-1,TRBD2,TRBV24-1,TGTGCCACCAGTGACGGTGAGGGACTAGCGGTTTACAATGAGCAGTTCTTC,CATSDGEGLAVYNEQFF
few,TRBJ2-1,TRBD1,TRBV29-1,TGCAGCGTTGCCACAGGGGGGCTTTATCAGTTCTTC,CSVATGGLYQFF
-,TRBJ2-6,-,TRBV6-2/TRBV6-3,TGTGCCAGCAGTTATGTGAGACGCACCTCTGGGGCCAACGTCCTGACTTTC,CASSYVRRTSGANVLTF
once,TRBJ1-1,TRBD1,TRBV20-1,TGCAGTGCTAGTTGGGGCACAGGGGGTAGGACTGAAGCTTTCTTT,CSASWGTGGRTEAFF
-,TRBJ1-2,-,TRBV28,TGTGCCAGCAGTTTAAGACAGCACTATGGCTACACCTTC,CASSLRQHYGYTF
-,TRBJ2-5,-,TRBV6-2/TRBV6-3,TGTGCCAGCAGTTACTCTGTGGGGCAGACGTACCAAGAGACCCAGTACTTC,CASSYSVGQTYQETQYF
-,TRBJ1-2,TRBD1,TRBV3-1,TGTGCCAGCAGCCAAGTCGGGACAGGGCGATCCTATGGCTACACCTTC,CASSQVGTGRSYGYTF
few,TRBJ2-3,TRBD2,TRBV9,TGTGCCAGCACCCTGGGGAGCGGGGGTACCACAGATACGCAGTATTTT,CASTLGSGGTTDTQYF
-,TRBJ1-2,-,TRBV7-2,TGTGCCAGCAGCCTCCGGATGCGCGGCGAGAACTATGGCTACACCTTC,CASSLRMRGENYGYTF
-,TRBJ2-6,-,TRBV15,TGTGCCACCAGCAGTGGCAGGGGAGGTGGTGGGGCCAACGTCCTGACTTTC,CATSSGRGGGGANVLTF
-,TRBJ1-1,-,TRBV20-1,TGCAGTGCTTCCAGGGGAGCAGCTGAAGCTTTCTTT,CSASRGAAEAFF
many,TRBJ2-5,-,TRBV7-2,TGTGCCAGCAGCTTAGTTCCCAAAAGGGTGGAGACCCAGTACTTC,CASSLVPKRVETQYF
few,TRBJ2-2,TRBD1,TRBV10-3,TGTGCCATCAGTGAGGACAGGGTCGACACCGGGGAGCTGTTTTTT,CAISEDRVDTGELFF
-,TRBJ2-7,-,TRBV3-1,TGTGCCAGCAGCCAGGAAGGGCAGGGCTCCTACGAGCAGTACTTC,CASSQEGQGSYEQYF
many,TRBJ1-5,-,TRBV7-3,TGCGCCAGCAGCTTGGAGGGGGGTCAGCCCCAGCATTTT,CASSLEGGQPQHF
-,TRBJ2-1,-,TRBV10-3,TGTGCCATCAGTGGCCCTAGCGCTCAAGGGAATGAGCAGTTCTTC,CAISGPSAQGNEQFF
-,TRBJ2-5,TRBD1,TRBV6-6,TGTGCCAGCAGTCGGATACAGGGGGCCAGGGAGACCCAGTACTTC,CASSRIQGARETQYF
once,TRBJ2-1,TRBD2,TRBV5-6,TGTGCCAGCACCAGGACTAGCGGGAGGTGGAATGAGCAGTTCTTC,CASTRTSGRWNEQFF
-,TRBJ2-1,TRBD1,TRBV20-1,TGCAGTGCCCCAGACAGGGGCTGGAATGAGCAGTTCTTC,CSAPDRGWNEQFF
-,TRBJ2-1,-,TRBV20-1,TGCAGTGCTAGTCGGGACCTACACAATGAGCAGTTCTTC,CSASRDLHNEQFF
-,TRBJ2-5,-,TRBV7-2,TGTGCCAGCAGCTTAGCGGAGGGGGGAGGGACCCAGTACTTC,CASSLAEGGGTQYF
-,TRBJ2-5,-,TRBV7-2,TGTGCCAGCAGCTTAGCGCCCGGGAGTGAGGAGACCCAGTACTTC,CASSLAPGSEETQYF
-,TRBJ1-2,-,TRBV4-3,TGCGCCAGCAGCCAAGAACACAGTCCTATCTATGGCTACACCTTC,CASSQEHSPIYGYTF
-,TRBJ2-7,-,TRBV4-1,TGCGCCAGCAGCCAAGATGGTTTCGGAGATTCCTACGAGCAGTACTTC,CASSQDGFGDSYEQYF
-,TRBJ1-2,-,TRBV5-1,TGCGCCAGCAGCTACCCGGGACTGGGGGATGGCTACACCTTC,CASSYPGLGDGYTF
-,TRBJ2-3,-,TRBV21-1,TGTGCCAGCCGTAGCCCGATGGTCGCGGCTAGCACAGATACGCAGTATTTT,CASRSPMVAASTDTQYF
few,TRBJ2-7,TRBD1,TRBV20-1,TGCAGTGCTAGAGCGGACAGGGGGGGGCTCTACGAGCAGTACTTC,CSARADRGGLYEQYF
-,TRBJ1-2,TRBD1,TRBV12-3/TRBV12-4,TGTGCCAGCAGTTCATCACAGGGGGCGGGGTCAGGCTACACCTTC,CASSSSQGAGSGYTF
-,TRBJ2-3,TRBD2,TRBV20-1,TGCAGTGCGTCAACGGCCTTAGCGGGAGGGCCCTCTGATACGCAGTATTTT,CSASTALAGGPSDTQYF
once,TRBJ1-1,TRBD1,TRBV2,TGTGCCAGCAGATACAGGGGTAACGCTGAAGCTTTCTTT,CASRYRGNAEAFF
-,TRBJ1-2,TRBD1,TRBV20-1,TGCAGTGCTAACAGGGGGATTAACTATGGCTACACCTTC,CSANRGINYGYTF
-,TRBJ2-7,-,TRBV2,TGTGCCAGCAACGACGGGACATACGAGCAGTACTTC,CASNDGTYEQYF
-,TRBJ2-1,TRBD2,TRBV3-1,TGTGCCAGCAGCGGGACTAGCGGGAGTAAATCCTACAATGAGCAGTTCTTC,CASSGTSGSKSYNEQFF
few,TRBJ1-2,-,TRBV28,TGTGCCAGCAGTCTTACCGGACAAGGGGATAACTATGGCTACACCTTC,CASSLTGQGDNYGYTF
-,TRBJ2-5,TRBD1,TRBV5-6,TGTGCCAGCGGTTTGACAGGGGGCAATCAAGAGACCCAGTACTTC,CASGLTGGNQETQYF
few,TRBJ2-1,TRBD2,TRBV7-2,TGTGCCAGCAGCTTAGTAGGGACTAGCAACAATGAGCAGTTCTTC,CASSLVGTSNNEQFF
once,TRBJ1-1,-,TRBV7-2,TGTGCCAGCAGCCTGATGGCGTTAGGAGAAGCTTTCTTT,CASSLMALGEAFF
-,TRBJ2-1,-,TRBV15,TGTGCCACCAGCTTAGGGGGTTATGAGCAGTTCTTC,CATSLGGYEQFF
many,TRBJ2-5,TRBD1,TRBV5-6,TGTGCCAGCAGCGGTGGACAGGGGGCTGAGACCCAGTACTTC,CASSGGQGAETQYF
-,TRBJ1-2,-,TRBV29-1,TGCAGCGTAAGACATCAGGGGAGCTATGGCTACACCTTC,CSVRHQGSYGYTF
-,TRBJ1-2,TRBD1,TRBV5-1,TGCGCCAGCAGCTTGGATGGACAGGGGGCTCAGGTCTATGGCTACACCTTC,CASSLDGQGAQVYGYTF
-,TRBJ1-2,TRBD1,TRBV4-3,TGCGCCAGCAGCCCTTTAACGGGACAGGGTACCTATGGCTACACCTTC,CASSPLTGQGTYGYTF
-,TRBJ2-7,TRBD2,TRBV3-1,TGTGCCAGCAGTCGAAAGCGGGAAACCATCTACGAGCAGTACTTC,CASSRKRETIYEQYF
-,TRBJ2-1,-,TRBV9,TGTGCCAGCAGCGTAGAGGGCGACTCCTACAATGAGCAGTTCTTC,CASSVEGDSYNEQFF
-,TRBJ2-7,-,TRBV5-1,TGCGCCAGCAGCGTCGACACCGTTCAGTACTTC,CASSVDTVQYF
-,TRBJ2-3,-,TRBV7-2,TGTGCCAGCAGCTTAGGCACAGGGAGGGCAGATACGCAGTATTTT,CASSLGTGRADTQYF
-,TRBJ2-3,TRBD2,TRBV6-1,TGTGCCAGCAGCGGGGACGGGGGGAGTCGGACAGATACGCAGTATTTT,CASSGDGGSRTDTQYF